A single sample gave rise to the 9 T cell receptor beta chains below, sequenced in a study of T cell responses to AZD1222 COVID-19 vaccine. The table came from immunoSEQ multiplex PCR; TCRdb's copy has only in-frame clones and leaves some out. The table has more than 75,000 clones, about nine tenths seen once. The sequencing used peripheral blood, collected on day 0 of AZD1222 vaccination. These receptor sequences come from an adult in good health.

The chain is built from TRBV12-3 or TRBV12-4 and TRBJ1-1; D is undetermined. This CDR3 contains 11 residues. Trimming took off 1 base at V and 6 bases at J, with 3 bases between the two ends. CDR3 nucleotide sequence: TGTGCCAGCAGTTTAGGGCCTGAAGCTTTCTTT. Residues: CASSLGPEAFF.

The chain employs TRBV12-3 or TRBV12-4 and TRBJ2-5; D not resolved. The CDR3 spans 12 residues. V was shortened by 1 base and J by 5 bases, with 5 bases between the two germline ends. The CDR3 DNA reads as TGTGCCAGCAGTTTAGTTGGGGAGACCCAGTACTTC. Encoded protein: CASSLVGETQYF.

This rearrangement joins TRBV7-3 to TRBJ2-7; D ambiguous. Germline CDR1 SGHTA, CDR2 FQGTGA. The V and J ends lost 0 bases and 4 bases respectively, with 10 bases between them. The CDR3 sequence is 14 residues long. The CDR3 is CASSLTSGLYEQYF. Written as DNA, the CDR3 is TGTGCCAGCAGCTTAACGTCTGGGTTATACGAGCAGTACTTC.

CDR3 loop: CASSLVVAATNYGYTF. CDR3 coding DNA: TGCGCCAGCAGCTTGGTAGTGGCAGCCACTAACTATGGCTACACCTTC. The chain employs TRBV5-1 and TRBJ1-2; D is undetermined. The V end lost 0 bases, the J end lost 0 bases, and 12 bases lay between the germline ends. The CDR3 has 16 residues. CDR1 is SGHRS and CDR2 is YFSETQ in the germline V gene.

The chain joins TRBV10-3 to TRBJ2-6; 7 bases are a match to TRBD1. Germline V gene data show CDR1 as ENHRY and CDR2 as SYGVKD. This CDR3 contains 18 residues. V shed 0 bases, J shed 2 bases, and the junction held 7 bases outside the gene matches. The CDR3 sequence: CAISESKGGVPGANVLTF. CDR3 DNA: TGTGCCATCAGTGAGTCTAAAGGGGGCGTGCCTGGGGCCAACGTCCTGACTTTC.

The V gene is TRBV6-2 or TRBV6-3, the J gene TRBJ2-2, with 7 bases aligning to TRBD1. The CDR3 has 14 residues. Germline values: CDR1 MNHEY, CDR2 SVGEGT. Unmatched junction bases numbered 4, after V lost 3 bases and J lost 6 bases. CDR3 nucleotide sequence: TGTGCCAGCAGTTATCGAGGGGGCCCCGGGGAGCTGTTTTTT. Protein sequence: CASSYRGGPGELFF.

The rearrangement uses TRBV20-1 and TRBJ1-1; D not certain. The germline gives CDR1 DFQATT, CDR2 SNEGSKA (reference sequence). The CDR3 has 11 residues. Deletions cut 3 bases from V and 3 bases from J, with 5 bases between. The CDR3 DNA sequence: TGCAGTGCTAGTCTATACACTGAAGCTTTCTTT. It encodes CSASLYTEAFF.

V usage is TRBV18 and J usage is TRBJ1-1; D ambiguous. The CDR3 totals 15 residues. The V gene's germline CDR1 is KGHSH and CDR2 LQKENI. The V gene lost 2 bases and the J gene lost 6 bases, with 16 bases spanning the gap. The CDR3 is CASSPGQDRTAEAFF. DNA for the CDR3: TGTGCCAGCTCACCAGGGCAGGACCGAACGGCTGAAGCTTTCTTT.

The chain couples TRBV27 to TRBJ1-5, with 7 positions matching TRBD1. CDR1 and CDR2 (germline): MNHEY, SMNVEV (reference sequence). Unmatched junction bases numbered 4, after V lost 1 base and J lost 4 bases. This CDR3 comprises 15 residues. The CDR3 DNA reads TGTGCCAGCAGTTTATACGGGACAGATAATCAGCCCCAGCATTTT. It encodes CASSLYGTDNQPQHF.